A single sample gave rise to the 15 T cell receptor beta chains below, sequenced in a study of metastatic and nonmetastatic thyroid tumors. Not a single patient had been given any form of treatment at any point before undergoing thyroid surgery. MiXCR reprocessed the PCR reads for TCRdb. Among roughly 58,000 clones listed, 4% to 5% were seen once. What was sequenced was blood. All receptors derive from a female donor with papillary thyroid cancer or a benign thyroid nodule (not recorded which). Some clones in this sample may be carry-over from other donors' samples.

This clone appeared a few times. Given a much more abundant clone one base away, this may be a read error. This chain uses TRBV7-9 with TRBJ2-1, with no clear D. Trimming left V 5 bases short and J 8 bases short, with 16 bases between. Per germline, CDR1 SEHNR and CDR2 FQNEAQ (reference sequence). This CDR3 contains 14 residues. The CDR3 DNA follows: TGTGCCAGCAGCAAATCCGTGGGCGGCTATGAGCAGTTCTTC. It is translated as CASSKSVGGYEQFF.

This clone has at least ten counts. The chain employs TRBV7-3 and TRBJ2-7, with no clear D. CDR3 length: 14 residues. The germline gives CDR1 SGHTA, CDR2 FQGTGA. Trimming took off 4 bases at V and 5 bases at J, with 15 bases between the two ends. CDR3: CASSSDASSDEQYF. The DNA of the CDR3 is TGTGCCAGCAGCTCGGACGCAAGTAGTGACGAGCAGTACTTC.

There are many counts of this clone. The genes are TRBV5-1 and TRBJ2-3; D perhaps matches TRBD2 (5 bases). This CDR3 spans 16 amino acids. V lost 4 bases to trimming and J lost 0 bases, with 15 bases between them. CDR1 and CDR2 from the germline V gene are SGHRS and YFSETQ. CDR3 DNA: TGCGCCAGCAGCACCCGGACTCATAACAGCACAGATACGCAGTATTTT. Its protein product is CASSTRTHNSTDTQYF.

This clone was counted ten times or more. This chain connects TRBV6-1 to TRBJ1-5; possibly TRBD1 for D (5 bases). The CDR3 totals 14 residues. Trimming took 5 bases from V and 3 from J, leaving 11 bases between them. The germline gives CDR1 MNHNS, CDR2 SASEGT. CDR3 amino acids: CASSYEGDNQPQHF. CDR3 in DNA: TGTGCCAGCAGTTACGAAGGGGACAATCAGCCCCAGCATTTT.

The CDR3 coding sequence is TGTGCCAGCAGCAGGGAAGTAGAGCAGTTCTTC. Translation: CASSREVEQFF. The chain carries TRBV28 and TRBJ2-1; TRBD1 is a possible D gene (5 bases). CDR1 and CDR2 (germline): MDHEN, SYDVKM. V was cut by 6 bases and J by 10 bases, with 10 bases left in between. CDR3 length equals 11 residues. Complete variable domain (other parts from reference TRBV28 and TRBJ2-1): DVKVTQSSRYLVKRTGEKVFLECVQDMDHENMFWYRQDPGLGLRLIYFSYDVKMKEKGDIPEGYSVSREKKERFSLILESASTNQTSMYLCASSREVEQFFGPGTRLTVL.

This clone was counted at least ten times. The rearrangement links TRBV5-5 to TRBJ2-5; possibly TRBD1 or TRBD2 for D (6 bases each). V gave up 4 bases and J gave up 14 bases, with 33 bases separating them. Germline CDR1 reads SGHKS; CDR2 reads YYEKEE (reference sequence). The length of the CDR3 is 17 residues. This chain's CDR3 is CASSPPPTGRRVETLYF. The CDR3 nucleotides are TGTGCCAGCAGCCCTCCGCCTACAGGGAGGAGGGTAGAGACCCTCTACTTC. Combining the CDR3 with reference TRBV5-5 and TRBJ2-5 gives the whole variable domain DAGVTQSPTHLIKTRGQQVTLRCSPISGHKSVSWYQQVLGQGPQFIFQYYEKEERGRGNFPDRFSARQFPNYSSELNVNALLLGDSALYLCASSPPPTGRRVETLYFGPGTRLLVL.

In this sample, this clone turned up a few times. This chain links TRBV11-2 with TRBJ2-7; 13 bases agree with TRBD2. The germline CDR1 and CDR2 sequences are SGHAT and FQNNGV. After removal of 5 bases from V and 3 bases from J, the junction contained 7 bases not matched to a gene. The CDR3 runs to 16 residues. The CDR3 region is CASSRRTSGGLYEQYF. The CDR3 bases are TGTGCCAGCAGCCGGCGGACTAGCGGGGGTCTCTACGAGCAGTACTTC. Full variable domain (missing parts from reference TRBV11-2 and TRBJ2-7): EAGVAQSPRYKIIEKRQSVAFWCNPISGHATLYWYQQILGQGPKLLIQFQNNGVVDDSQLPKDRFSAERLKGVDSTLKIQPAKLEDSAVYLCASSRRTSGGLYEQYFGPGTRLTVT.

This clone was seen many times. V and J are TRBV3-1 and TRBJ2-2, with D perhaps TRBD2 (5 bases). The CDR3 loop spans 16 amino acids. Trimming left V 5 bases short and J 5 bases short, with 18 bases between. The germline V gene encodes CDR1 LGHDT and CDR2 YNNKEL (reference sequence). In nucleotides, the CDR3 is TGTGCCAGCAGCAAAGGAGACTACCGAGGGACCGGGGAGCTGTTTTTT. This sequence encodes CASSKGDYRGTGELFF.

This clone has ten or more counts. V usage is TRBV29-1 and J usage is TRBJ1-2, with unresolved D. In germline, CDR1 is SQVTM, CDR2 ANQGSEA. The CDR3 runs to 15 residues. V was cut by 4 bases and J by 0 bases, with 15 bases left in between. The CDR3 region has the DNA TGCAGCGTTGGGCCCGACCCAAGTTCTAACTATGGCTACACCTTC. This codes for CSVGPDPSSNYGYTF. The whole variable domain, filled in from reference TRBV29-1 and TRBJ1-2, reads SAVISQKPSRDICQRGTSLTIQCQVDSQVTMMFWYRQQPGQSLTLIATANQGSEATYESGFVIDKFPISRPNLTFSTLTVSNMSPEDSSIYLCSVGPDPSSNYGYTFGSGTRLTVV.

This chain joins TRBV10-3 and TRBJ2-1, with D perhaps matching TRBD2 (5 bases). The V gene lost 7 bases and the J gene lost 6 bases, with 16 bases spanning the gap. Germline-derived CDR1 and CDR2 are ENHRY and SYGVKD. The CDR3 is 14 amino acids. CDR3 protein: CAIKELGSANEQFF. The CDR3 DNA follows: TGTGCCATCAAGGAACTAGGGTCGGCCAATGAGCAGTTCTTC.

This clone has a count of ten or more. The chain carries TRBV5-6 and TRBJ1-5; 8 nucleotides agree with TRBD1. CDR3 length equals 21 residues. Trimming at V came to 0 bases and at J to 0 bases, leaving 17 bases not matched to a gene. Germline CDR1 reads SGHDT; CDR2 reads YYEEEE. CDR3 residues: CASSLGLGGTGHTGSNQPQHF. The CDR3 DNA is TGTGCCAGCAGCTTGGGCCTCGGTGGGACAGGCCACACCGGTAGCAATCAGCCCCAGCATTTT.

On this clone itself: A much larger clone lies a single base off, so this may be a read error. The chain employs TRBV6-5 and TRBJ1-2, with a tentative D call TRBD1 (5 bases). The V and J ends lost 5 bases and 4 bases respectively, with 14 bases between them. Germline V gene sequence: CDR1 MNHEY, CDR2 SVGAGI. The CDR3 has 14 residues. DNA of the CDR3: TGTGCCAGCAGTCACTTCGGGGGAGGCTATGGCTACACCTTC. Translated: CASSHFGGGYGYTF.

On this clone itself: One end of the junction varies from germline; a read error may be responsible. V gene TRBV6-2 or TRBV6-3 combines with J gene TRBJ2-3; D is uncertain. The CDR3 is 13 residues long. Germline assignment: CDR1 MNHEY and CDR2 SVGEGT. CDR3 DNA sequence: TGTGCCAGCAACCGTTTTACGCTGGATAAGCAGTATTTT. Translating gives CASNRFTLDKQYF.

This clone showed up just a few times. The V gene is TRBV19, the J gene TRBJ2-7, with 8 positions matching TRBD1. Germline CDR1 LNHDA, CDR2 SQIVND (reference sequence). J lost 4 bases, V lost 4 bases, and 6 bases had no gene match. This CDR3 contains 14 residues. The CDR3 region has the DNA TGTGCCAGTAGTACGGACAGGGTAGGGTACGAGCAGTACTTC. Protein: CASSTDRVGYEQYF.

At least ten counts were recorded for this clone. The chain combines TRBV24-1 with TRBJ2-1, with TRBD2 matching 14 bases. Germline loops: CDR1 KGHDR, CDR2 SFDVKD. V lost 4 bases, J lost 2 bases, and 6 bases stayed unmatched. The CDR3 runs to 18 residues. The CDR3 here is CATSDSKGLAGAYNEQFF. The DNA for the CDR3 is TGTGCCACCAGTGACTCAAAGGGACTAGCGGGAGCCTACAATGAGCAGTTCTTC.